This T cell receptor (beta chain) was captured by sequencing in a study of long-term antiretroviral therapy in people with HIV. Study-wide points: Sampling of blood ran from about 2004 to 2018, and older ART regimens were possibly in use. It was not possible to obtain data on ART adherence, viral resistance or therapy changes.

Points on this clone: Its antigen is unknown.

Germline values: CDR1 ENHRY, CDR2 SYGVKD. The CDR3 is 16 amino acids. The V gene lost 4 bases and the J gene lost 3 bases, with 16 bases spanning the gap. Researchers ran immunoSEQ v3.0 at survey level. Per-sample sequencing targets were roughly 40,000-50,000 T-cell genomes. The method was immunoSEQ multiplex PCR; TCRdb's version includes in-frame clones alone and lacks a portion of them. The table has 20,000 to 25,000 clones, approximately 80% seen once. J is TRBJ2-1 and V is TRBV10-3, with TRBD1 as a possible D gene (5 bases). Source: unsorted PBMCs, taken 1.6 years after starting antiretroviral therapy. This sequence originates from a middle-aged man with HIV. In DNA, the CDR3 is TGTGCCATCAGTGGAATAATACAGGCGATCTACAATGAGCAGTTCTTC. It specifies CAISGIIQAIYNEQFF.